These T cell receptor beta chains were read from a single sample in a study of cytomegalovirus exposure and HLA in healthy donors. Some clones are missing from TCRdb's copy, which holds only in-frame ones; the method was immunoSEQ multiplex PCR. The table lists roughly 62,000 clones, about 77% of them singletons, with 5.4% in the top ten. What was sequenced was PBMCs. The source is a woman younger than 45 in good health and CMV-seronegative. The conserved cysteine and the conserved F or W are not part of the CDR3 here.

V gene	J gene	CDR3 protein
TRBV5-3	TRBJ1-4	ARSLGQGRPNEKLF
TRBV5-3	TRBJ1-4	ARSWLDREVQGNEKLF
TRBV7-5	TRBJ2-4	VRRGQRWGGQNIQY
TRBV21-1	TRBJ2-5	ASSTPAGGPGQCRETQY
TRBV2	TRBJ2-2	ASSDQRRGTGELF
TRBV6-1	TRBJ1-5	ASSVSGNVLQPQH
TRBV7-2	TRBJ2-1	ASSLTSGPYNEQF
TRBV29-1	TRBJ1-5	SVTQTGGRNQPQH
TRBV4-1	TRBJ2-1	ASSQARVRSSYNEQF
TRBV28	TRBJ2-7	ASQGQGAYEQY